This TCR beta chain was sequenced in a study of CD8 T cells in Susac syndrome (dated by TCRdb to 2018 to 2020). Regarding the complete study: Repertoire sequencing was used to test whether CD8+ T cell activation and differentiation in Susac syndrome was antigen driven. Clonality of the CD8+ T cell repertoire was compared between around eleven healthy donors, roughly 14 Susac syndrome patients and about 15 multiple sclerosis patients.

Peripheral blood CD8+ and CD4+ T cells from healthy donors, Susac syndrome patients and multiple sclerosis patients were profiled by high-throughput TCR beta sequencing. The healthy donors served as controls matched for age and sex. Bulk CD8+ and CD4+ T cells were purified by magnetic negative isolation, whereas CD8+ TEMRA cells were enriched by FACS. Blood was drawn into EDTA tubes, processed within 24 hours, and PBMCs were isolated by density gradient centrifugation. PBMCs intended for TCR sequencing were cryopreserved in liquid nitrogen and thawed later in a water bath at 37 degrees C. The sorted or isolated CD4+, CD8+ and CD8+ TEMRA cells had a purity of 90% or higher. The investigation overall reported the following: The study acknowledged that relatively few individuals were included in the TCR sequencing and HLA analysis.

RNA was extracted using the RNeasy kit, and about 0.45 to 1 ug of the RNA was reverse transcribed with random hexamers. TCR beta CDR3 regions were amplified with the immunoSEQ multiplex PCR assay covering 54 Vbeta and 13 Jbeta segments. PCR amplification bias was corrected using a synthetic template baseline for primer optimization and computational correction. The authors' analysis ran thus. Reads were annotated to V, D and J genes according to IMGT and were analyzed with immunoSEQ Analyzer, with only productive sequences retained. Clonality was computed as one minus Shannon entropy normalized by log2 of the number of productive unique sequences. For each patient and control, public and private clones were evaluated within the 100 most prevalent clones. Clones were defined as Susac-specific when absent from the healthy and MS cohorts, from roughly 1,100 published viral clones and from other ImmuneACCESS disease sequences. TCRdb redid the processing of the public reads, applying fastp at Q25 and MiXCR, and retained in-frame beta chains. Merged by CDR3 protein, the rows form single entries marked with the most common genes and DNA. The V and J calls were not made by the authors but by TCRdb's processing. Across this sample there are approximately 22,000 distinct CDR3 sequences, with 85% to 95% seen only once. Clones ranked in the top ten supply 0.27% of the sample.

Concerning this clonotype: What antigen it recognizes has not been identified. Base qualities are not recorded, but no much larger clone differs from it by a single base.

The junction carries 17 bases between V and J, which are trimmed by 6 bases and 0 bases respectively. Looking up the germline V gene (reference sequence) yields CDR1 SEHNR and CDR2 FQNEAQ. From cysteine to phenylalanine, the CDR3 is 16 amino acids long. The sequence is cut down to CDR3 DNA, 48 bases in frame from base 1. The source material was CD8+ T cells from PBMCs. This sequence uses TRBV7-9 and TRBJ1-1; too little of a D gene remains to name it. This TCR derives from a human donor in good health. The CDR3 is CASRPNGWSMNTEAFF. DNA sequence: TGTGCCAGCAGACCTAATGGGTGGAGCATGAACACTGAAGCTTTCTTT.